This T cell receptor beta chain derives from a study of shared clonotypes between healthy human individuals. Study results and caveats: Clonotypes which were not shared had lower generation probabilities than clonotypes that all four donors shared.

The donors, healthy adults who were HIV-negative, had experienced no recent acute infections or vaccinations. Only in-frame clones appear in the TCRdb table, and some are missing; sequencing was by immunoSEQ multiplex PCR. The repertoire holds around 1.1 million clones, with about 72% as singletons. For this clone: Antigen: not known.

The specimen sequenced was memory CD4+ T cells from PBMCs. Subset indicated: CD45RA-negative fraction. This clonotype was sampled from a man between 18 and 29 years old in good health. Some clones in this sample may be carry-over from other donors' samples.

The CDR3 loop is CASRSPLLPGTQHF. Here the CDR3 DNA reads TGTGCCAGCAGATCCCCGTTGCTGCCTGGGACCCAGCATTTT. This chain uses TRBV6-1 with TRBJ1-5, with no clear D. Trimming cost V 6 bases and J 11 bases, with 20 bases left between them. The germline V gene has CDR1 MNHNS and CDR2 SASEGT. This CDR3 contains 14 residues.